This T cell receptor (beta chain) comes out of a study of PD-1 blockade in classical Hodgkin lymphoma. Findings and limits, study-wide: Undefined causes, possibly disease activity or prior therapy, underlie the repertoire differences.

CDR3 length equals 14 residues. The germline gives CDR1 MNHEY, CDR2 SMNVEV (reference sequence). The junction had 5 bases not matched to a gene; V was cut back by 7 bases and J by 1 base. The table came from immunoSEQ multiplex PCR; TCRdb's copy has only in-frame clones and leaves some out. The sample shows tens of thousands of clones, about 80% of them seen only once. On this clone: Its antigen remains unidentified.

Time point reported: cycle 4 day 1 (C4D1), after more than 5 weeks of nivolumab. With no exception, relapse followed autologous stem cell transplantation in all patients, and brentuximab vedotin exposure varied. This chain joins TRBV27 and TRBJ2-7; 9 bases agree with TRBD2. This sequence originates from a human donor with classical Hodgkin lymphoma. Specimen: peripheral blood mononuclear cells (PBMCs), collected before the fourth cycle of nivolumab. The CDR3 coding sequence is TGTGCCAGCATTGAGACTAGCGGATCCTACGAGCAGTACTTC. Its translation is CASIETSGSYEQYF.